This TCR beta chain was found in a study of cytomegalovirus exposure and HLA in healthy donors. The wider study: The early release's HLA-typed donors yielded approximately 81 million unique TCRs. Study-wide results and caveats: Cytomegalovirus association was assigned to about 150 TCR beta chains. Researchers reported in a later analysis that a missense DCLRE1C variant was tied to TCR beta V- and J-gene trimming. Later, an analysis found that common viral pathogens appeared to be linked with several of the most significant clusters.

Concerning this clone: Its antigen remains unidentified.

The V gene end was trimmed by 3 bases and the J gene end by 0 bases; junction bases not matched to a gene: 5. The CDR3 extends over 17 amino acids. CDR1 SGHTA and CDR2 FQGNSA come from the germline V gene. Primers for the PCR totalled 60 Vbeta and 13 Jbeta. Produced via immunoSEQ multiplex PCR; TCRdb's table is partial and in-frame only. The specimen's table records over 100,000 clones. This receptor was obtained from a man aged 18 to 30 in good health and CMV-seronegative. Sequenced: PBMCs. The J gene is TRBJ2-6, the V gene TRBV7-2, with 7 bases aligning to TRBD2. CDR3 DNA sequence: TGTGCCAGCAGCTTGGGGCCGGGAGGCTCTGGGGCCAACGTCCTGACTTTC. This sequence encodes CASSLGPGGSGANVLTF.